One sample yielded the 32 T cell receptor beta chains listed below, sequenced in a study of siplizumab effects on memory and regulatory T cells. TCRdb's table, derived via immunoSEQ multiplex PCR, lists solely in-frame clones and lacks some. The repertoire holds 95,000 to 130,000 clones, with 90% to 95% as singletons. Sequenced input: non-Treg CD4+ T cells sorted from blood. These receptors all come from a human donor in good health.

This chain uses TRBV18 with TRBJ2-7; D is possibly TRBD1 (6 bases). With 2 bases removed from V and 6 bases from J, the gap between germline ends came to 11 bases. Germline loops: CDR1 KGHSH, CDR2 LQKENI. The CDR3 contains 13 residues. CDR3 sequence: CASSPTGKREQYF. CDR3 in DNA: TGTGCCAGCTCACCAACAGGGAAACGCGAGCAGTACTTC.

This clone has only a few counts. The chain joins TRBV6-5 to TRBJ1-2, with D possibly TRBD1 on 5 matching bases. CDR1 is MNHEY, CDR2 SVGAGI, per germline. V shed 6 bases and J shed 8 bases, with 19 bases lying between them. The CDR3 loop spans 14 amino acids. The DNA of the CDR3 is TGTGCCAGCAGCCAATTCGGGACCGGGGGAGGCTACACCTTC. It yields the protein CASSQFGTGGGYTF.

As DNA, the CDR3 is TGTGCTAGTGGTGAAGGGTATACGGGCACTGAAGCTTTCTTT. Translating it yields CASGEGYTGTEAFF. This chain joins TRBV12-5 and TRBJ1-1; D unclear. The germline V gene has CDR1 LGHNT and CDR2 FRNRAP. CDR3 length: 14 residues. Trimming pared 5 bases from V and 4 bases from J, leaving 14 bases between.

The genes are TRBV5-4 and TRBJ2-7, with D possibly TRBD2 on 6 matching bases. Trimming removed 3 bases from V and 0 bases from J, with 13 bases in between. The CDR3 extends over 15 amino acids. CDR1 is SGHNT, CDR2 YYREEE, per germline (reference sequence). Here the CDR3 DNA reads TGTGCCAGCAGCTACCGGGGACTGGGCTCCTACGAGCAGTACTTC. Amino acids: CASSYRGLGSYEQYF.

V is TRBV6-5 and J is TRBJ2-5; D not resolved. The V and J ends lost 6 bases and 5 bases respectively, with 10 bases between them. This CDR3 contains 12 residues. Germline lookup yields CDR1 MNHEY and CDR2 SVGAGI. This CDR3 reads CASRTKGETQYF. The CDR3 DNA sequence: TGTGCCAGCAGGACCAAAGGGGAGACCCAGTACTTC.

V gene TRBV7-2 combines with J gene TRBJ1-2; TRBD1 might be the D (6 bases). V was trimmed by 5 bases and J by 4 bases, leaving 20 bases between them. Looked up from germline, CDR1 is SGHTA and CDR2 is FQGNSA. The CDR3 has 16 amino acids. CDR3 DNA sequence: TGTGCCAGCAGCCCTCATATGGGGGGCGAGAGCTATGGCTACACCTTC. Translating gives CASSPHMGGESYGYTF.

V is TRBV14 and J is TRBJ2-5, with D tentatively TRBD1 (6 bases). The ends were cut back, 1 base at V and 1 base at J, with 7 bases in the middle. The CDR3 totals 14 residues. CDR1 and CDR2 from the germline V gene are SGHDN and FVKESK. Here the CDR3 DNA reads TGTGCCAGCAGCCAAGGGGGGCTCCAAGAGACCCAGTACTTC. It translates to CASSQGGLQETQYF.

The chain links TRBV19 to TRBJ1-5, with D hard to call. This CDR3 spans 13 amino acids. Deletions cut 7 bases from V and 0 bases from J, with 7 bases between. Germline V gives CDR1 LNHDA, CDR2 SQIVND (reference sequence). CDR3: CASNYNSNQPQHF. CDR3 coding DNA: TGTGCCAGTAATTACAATAGCAATCAGCCCCAGCATTTT.

The chain uses TRBV7-3 and TRBJ2-1; no clear D. The V gene lost 8 bases and the J gene lost 9 bases, with 20 bases spanning the gap. This CDR3 contains 14 residues. Germline-derived CDR1 and CDR2 are SGHTA and FQGTGA. The CDR3 region has the DNA TGTGCCAGCCGACCCGGTAGTGTAGAAGGTGAGCAGTTCTTC. Its protein product is CASRPGSVEGEQFF.

This chain links TRBV6-6 with TRBJ2-1, with D maybe TRBD1 (6 bases). CDR3 length equals 13 residues. Deletions cut 0 bases from V and 7 bases from J, with 7 bases between. Per germline, CDR1 MNHNY and CDR2 SVGAGI (reference sequence). CDR3: CASSYSRGNEQFF. CDR3 nucleotide sequence: TGTGCCAGCAGTTACTCAAGGGGGAATGAGCAGTTCTTC.

This clone was counted only a few times. The chain couples TRBV19 to TRBJ1-1, with D tentatively TRBD1 (5 bases). The CDR3 consists of 14 residues. Germline CDR1 LNHDA, CDR2 SQIVND (reference sequence). The V end lost 3 bases, the J end lost 1 base, and 9 bases lay between the germline ends. The CDR3 loop reads CASSIGGENTEAFF. CDR3 DNA: TGTGCCAGTAGTATTGGAGGGGAGAACACTGAAGCTTTCTTT.

The V call is TRBV30, the J call TRBJ2-5, with D hard to call. This CDR3 has 11 amino acids. Germline CDR1 and CDR2: GTSNPN and SVGIG (reference sequence). V lost 1 base to trimming and J lost 5 bases, with 5 bases between them. CDR3 loop: CAWSGPETQYF. CDR3 bases: TGTGCCTGGAGTGGCCCGGAGACCCAGTACTTC.

This clone has just one count. J is TRBJ2-3 and V is TRBV12-5, with TRBD2 identical over 8 bases. CDR1 is LGHNT, CDR2 FRNRAP, per germline. The junction had 9 bases not matched to a gene; V was cut back by 7 bases and J by 3 bases. The CDR3 consists of 15 residues. The CDR3 region is CASARPGLGTDTQYF. The CDR3 coding sequence is TGTGCTAGTGCCAGACCGGGACTAGGAACAGATACGCAGTATTTT.

The CDR3 DNA is TGTGCCAGCAGCTCTTACAGGGGGAATGAGCAGTTCTTC. This gives the protein CASSSYRGNEQFF. V usage is TRBV7-3 and J usage is TRBJ2-1; 8 positions match TRBD1. V was pared by 4 bases and J by 7 bases, with 3 bases of the junction left unmatched. CDR3 length equals 13 residues. Germline CDR1 and CDR2: SGHTA and FQGTGA.

The J gene is TRBJ1-2, the V gene TRBV7-8; D possibly corresponds to TRBD1 (6 bases). The germline gives CDR1 SGHVS, CDR2 FQNEAQ. CDR3 size: 16 residues. V lost 5 bases, J lost 7 bases, and 23 bases lay in between. For the CDR3, the DNA is TGTGCCAGCAGCCCCAGTGTCAAGGCAGGGGAGAGTGGCTACACCTTC. Protein product: CASSPSVKAGESGYTF.

The rearrangement uses TRBV10-3 and TRBJ2-3; the D is unclear. Germline-derived CDR1 and CDR2 are ENHRY and SYGVKD. The CDR3 sequence is 15 residues long. Trimming removed 3 bases from V and 0 bases from J, with 10 bases in between. CDR3 residues: CAISDRLESTDTQYF. The CDR3 coding sequence is TGTGCCATCAGTGATAGGCTTGAAAGCACAGATACGCAGTATTTT.

This chain uses TRBV7-6 with TRBJ2-2; D is perhaps TRBD1 (6 bases). Germline-derived CDR1 and CDR2 are SGHVS and FNYEAQ. Trimming took 0 bases from V and 4 from J, leaving 9 bases between them. CDR3 size: 15 residues. The CDR3 region has the DNA TGTGCCAGCAGCTTAGCGGGGGCCCCCACCGGGGAGCTGTTTTTT. It translates to CASSLAGAPTGELFF.

CDR3 in amino acids: CASSLGPGQGANYGYTF. CDR3 DNA sequence: TGTGCCAGCAGCTTGGGCCCGGGACAGGGGGCTAACTATGGCTACACCTTC. The chain links TRBV5-6 to TRBJ1-2, with 11 nucleotides matching TRBD1. This CDR3 is built from 17 residues. Unmatched junction bases numbered 4, after V lost 0 bases and J lost 0 bases. The germline V gene encodes CDR1 SGHDT and CDR2 YYEEEE.

The chain recombines TRBV19 with TRBJ2-1; the match to TRBD2 covers 9 bases. Germline V gene lookup returns CDR1 LNHDA and CDR2 SQIVND (reference sequence). This CDR3 comprises 15 residues. The junction had 7 bases not matched to a gene; V was cut back by 5 bases and J by 5 bases. The CDR3 sequence: CASSGTRLADNEQFF. In nucleotides, the CDR3 is TGTGCCAGTAGTGGGACAAGACTAGCGGACAATGAGCAGTTCTTC.

The chain combines TRBV9 with TRBJ2-7, with 8 nucleotides matching TRBD1. CDR3 length: 15 amino acids. Losses at the gene ends were 0 bases for V and 2 bases for J; bases not matched to a gene: 4. Germline V gene sequence: CDR1 SGDLS, CDR2 YYNGEE. Here the CDR3 DNA reads TGTGCCAGCAGCGTAGCAGGGGGCAGGACCTACGAGCAGTACTTC. This sequence encodes CASSVAGGRTYEQYF.

This rearrangement joins TRBV6-1 to TRBJ2-5; 10 bases line up with TRBD1. There are 15 residues in the CDR3. V shed 4 bases, J shed 0 bases, and the junction held 2 bases outside the gene matches. CDR1 is MNHNS, CDR2 SASEGT, per germline. The CDR3 bases are TGTGCCAGCAGTGGGGACAGGGGCTACCAAGAGACCCAGTACTTC. This translates into CASSGDRGYQETQYF.

The CDR3 coding sequence is TGTGCCAGCAGGGGAGATAGCAATCAGCCCCAGCATTTT. Translating gives CASRGDSNQPQHF. The chain joins TRBV6-6 to TRBJ1-5; D ambiguous. The ends were cut back, 6 bases at V and 0 bases at J, with 6 bases in the middle. The CDR3 runs to 13 residues. Germline V gene lookup returns CDR1 MNHNY and CDR2 SVGAGI (reference sequence).

The J gene is TRBJ1-2, the V gene TRBV18, with 7 bases that match TRBD1. V trimming: 3 bases; J trimming: 3 bases; junction bases outside the gene matches: 7. The germline V gene has CDR1 KGHSH and CDR2 LQKENI. The CDR3 contains 15 residues. The CDR3 DNA reads as TGTGCCAGCTCACCTAATGCAGGACAGGACTATGGCTACACCTTC. This codes for CASSPNAGQDYGYTF.

The rearrangement joins TRBV5-6 to TRBJ1-2; TRBD1 matches at 9 bases. CDR1 is SGHDT, CDR2 YYEEEE, per germline. J lost 6 bases, V lost 0 bases, and 3 bases had no gene match. The length of the CDR3 is 14 residues. The CDR3 protein is CASSLEYRGHGYTF. The CDR3 nucleotides read TGTGCCAGCAGCTTGGAGTACAGGGGGCATGGCTACACCTTC.

The chain recombines TRBV5-1 with TRBJ2-5, with no clear D. V was clipped by 0 bases and J by 5 bases, with 14 bases between them. Germline V CDR1 and CDR2: SGHRS, YFSETQ. This CDR3 has 15 amino acids. In DNA, the CDR3 is TGCGCCAGCAGCTTGGGGGCTGACCTTTGGGAGACCCAGTACTTC. This codes for CASSLGADLWETQYF.

The chain uses TRBV15 and TRBJ2-2, with 7 bases matching TRBD1. The germline V gene has CDR1 LNHNV and CDR2 YYDKDF (reference sequence). The CDR3 is made up of 18 amino acids. Trimming removed 1 base from V and 3 bases from J; junction bases left unmatched: 11. CDR3 in DNA: TGTGCCACCAGCAGAGGCCTGACTCGGGACAGCTACACCGGGGAGCTGTTTTTT. Protein sequence: CATSRGLTRDSYTGELFF.

The chain combines TRBV5-6 with TRBJ2-3; the D is unclear. Germline CDR1 is SGHDT and CDR2 is YYEEEE. This CDR3 is built from 14 residues. Trimming left V 2 bases short and J 5 bases short, with 12 bases between. CDR3 region: CASSFGRKGDTQYF. CDR3 coding DNA: TGTGCCAGCAGCTTCGGCCGCAAGGGAGATACGCAGTATTTT.

CDR3 DNA sequence: TGTGCCGGGACGGACGGAGCTTCAGACTATGGCTACACCTTC. As protein: CAGTDGASDYGYTF. This chain joins TRBV30 and TRBJ1-2, with D possibly being TRBD1 (5 bases). CDR3 length equals 14 residues. Trimming removed 8 bases from V and 3 bases from J, with 19 bases in between. Per the germline V gene, CDR1 is GTSNPN and CDR2 is SVGIG (reference sequence).

V is TRBV6-5 and J is TRBJ1-6; D gene uncertain. Germline V CDR1 and CDR2: MNHEY, SVGAGI. This CDR3 region has 14 residues. Trimming stripped 2 bases from V and 2 bases from J, with 4 bases between. CDR3 amino acids: CASSYGAYNSPLHF. As DNA, the CDR3 is TGTGCCAGCAGTTACGGAGCCTATAATTCACCCCTCCACTTT.

V usage is TRBV6-5 and J usage is TRBJ2-2; D remains unclear. The CDR3 is 12 amino acids. Trimming stripped 5 bases from V and 8 bases from J, with 9 bases between. The germline CDR1 and CDR2 sequences are MNHEY and SVGAGI. The DNA for the CDR3 is TGTGCCAGCAGTCGTTCTTGGGGGGAGCTGTTTTTT. Its translation: CASSRSWGELFF.

The V call is TRBV7-6, the J call TRBJ1-3; 10 nucleotides match TRBD1. The CDR3 consists of 17 residues. With V trimmed by 3 bases and J by 4 bases, 9 bases remained unmatched. Looked up from germline, CDR1 is SGHVS and CDR2 is FNYEAQ. This CDR3 is CASSFASPGQGGNTIYF. In DNA, the CDR3 is TGTGCCAGCAGCTTCGCTAGCCCGGGACAGGGGGGAAACACCATATATTTT.

The rearrangement uses TRBV6-6 and TRBJ1-1, with D hard to call. Trimming left V 5 bases short and J 4 bases short, with 5 bases between. The germline gives CDR1 MNHNY, CDR2 SVGAGI (reference sequence). The CDR3 spans 11 residues. The CDR3 DNA reads TGTGCCAGCAGTAAAGGCACTGAAGCTTTCTTT. This encodes CASSKGTEAFF.